This T cell receptor beta chain was documented in a study of Tregs in tolerant kidney transplant recipients (dated by TCRdb to about 2019). For the study in its entirety: Related donors were used in the transplants with nonmyeloablative bone marrow transplantation, and mixed chimerism was transient in the human trials. The study used TCRbeta sequencing to identify donor-specific regulatory T cells before combined kidney and bone marrow transplantation, then tracked those cells after transplant. Study-wide conclusions, independent of this receptor: For some patients the PCR primers changed over time, which made it impossible to compare the samples from those patients at the nucleotide level. The study was constrained by small patient numbers, and validation of the findings is required in larger populations and under other immunosuppression protocols. The most biologically relevant and donor-specific TCRbeta repertoire appeared to be identified by expanding Tregs with activated donor B cells. Biological reproducibility was not directly addressed, though technical replication error appeared minimal. Donor-specific Treg expansion was found to exceed global Treg expansion in tolerant patients, suggesting antigen-driven rather than nonspecific expansion.

For TCRbeta CDR3 sequencing, genomic DNA was extracted from sorted cells using the QIAGEN DNeasy Blood and Tissue Kit. Through immunoSEQ, high-throughput TCRbeta CDR3 sequencing was done commercially, including PCR amplification with internal controls and bias correction. For the original study's pipeline: Unique productive TCRbeta sequences were defined by CDR3 nucleotide sequence when primers matched and otherwise by CDR3 amino acid sequence together with Vbeta and Jbeta genes. Sorting error was corrected by removing sequences shared between sorted populations at a frequency ratio of 2:1 or less, and the remaining shared sequences were assigned to the higher population. Donor-reactive sequences were defined as at least 5-fold expanded in CFSE-low cells versus unstimulated cells, with frequency of at least 0.01% in CFSE-low cells. Repertoire divergence was quantified by Jensen-Shannon divergence calculated from the top 100 TCRbeta sequences ranked by frequency. When a sample had multiple sequencing runs, each run was corrected for sorting error separately and the runs were then pooled. The table comes from immuneACCESS by way of TCRdb, which keeps in-frame sequences with V and J called. Part of the clones is missing from these tables; in studies checked, under half for an unresolved V gene and the rest for unknown reasons. From that table come the V and J calls and clone size; the DNA was used to work out D and trimming. The sample yields tens of thousands of clones; 70% to 90% were counted once. The top ten clones comprise 2.1% of the sample.

The sample's time point label, decoded: blood sample drawn before combined kidney and bone marrow transplant. Unstimulated Tregs (CD4+CD25+CD127-), CD4+ non-Tregs (CD4+CD25-), CD4 and CD8 cells were FACS-sorted from thawed PBMCs. Prior to Treg sorting, thawed PBMCs were rested overnight at 37 degrees C with around 200 IU/ml IL-2. The patients were a few recipients of combined kidney and bone marrow transplants from the ITN036ST trial, and samples were available only from these trial subjects. Healthy control blood was processed to PBMCs by Ficoll density gradient and cryopreserved, and patient PBMCs were collected before and after transplant. With respect to this clone: The antigen it recognizes is unknown. Base-call qualities are not available, and no considerably larger clone is one nucleotide away.

Taken from cysteine to phenylalanine, the CDR3 has 14 residues. The read is trimmed to its CDR3 DNA, 42 bases read in frame from base 1. From the germline V gene, CDR1 is MNHEY and CDR2 is SVGAGI. V gives up 5 bases and J gives up 7 bases, and the segment between their germline ends measures 12 bases. The clonotype comes from a human donor who received a combined kidney and bone marrow transplant. Specimen: Tregs from blood, collected before the transplant. Recombination linked TRBV6-5 to TRBJ1-6; matching of 5 bases hints at TRBD1 as the D gene. The CDR3 is CASSGRGLNSPLHF. The DNA sequence is TGTGCCAGCAGTGGTCGGGGACTCAATTCACCCCTCCACTTT.